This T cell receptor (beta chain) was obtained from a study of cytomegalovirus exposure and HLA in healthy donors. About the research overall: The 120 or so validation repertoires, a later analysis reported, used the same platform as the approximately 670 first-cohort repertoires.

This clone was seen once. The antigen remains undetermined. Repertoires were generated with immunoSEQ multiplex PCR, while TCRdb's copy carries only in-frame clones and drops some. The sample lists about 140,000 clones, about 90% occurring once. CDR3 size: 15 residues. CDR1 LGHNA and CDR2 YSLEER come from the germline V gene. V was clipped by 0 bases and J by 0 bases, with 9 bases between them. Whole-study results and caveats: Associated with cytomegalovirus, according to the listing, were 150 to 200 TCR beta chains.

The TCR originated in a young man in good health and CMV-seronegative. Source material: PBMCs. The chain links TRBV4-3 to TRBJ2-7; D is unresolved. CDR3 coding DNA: TGCGCCAGCAGCCAAGAAACAGACCGCTCCTACGAGCAGTACTTC. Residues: CASSQETDRSYEQYF.